One sample yielded the 30 T cell receptor beta chains listed below, sequenced in a study of blood T cell repertoires in COVID-19. Clones were sequenced by immunoSEQ multiplex PCR, and TCRdb holds only the in-frame ones, with some missing. The sample yields more than 250,000 clones, roughly 84% seen once. Sequenced input: peripheral blood. Receptors originate from a man in his forties or fifties with active or convalescent COVID-19.

This clone was found many times. The V gene is TRBV6-1, the J gene TRBJ2-1, with 14 bases lining up with TRBD2. The junction had 14 bases not matched to a gene; V was cut back by 2 bases and J by 8 bases. Germline V gene data show CDR1 as MNHNS and CDR2 as SASEGT. CDR3 length: 19 residues. The CDR3 sequence is CASSERRNRGLAGVDEQFF. The CDR3 DNA reads TGTGCCAGCAGTGAAAGGCGAAACAGGGGACTAGCGGGAGTAGATGAGCAGTTCTTC.

V usage is TRBV28 and J usage is TRBJ2-7, with TRBD2 matching over 11 bases. CDR1 and CDR2 from the germline V gene are MDHEN and SYDVKM. The CDR3 runs 16 residues. V was clipped by 5 bases and J by 2 bases; unmatched bases: 8. For the CDR3, the DNA is TGTGCCAGCAGTACCCCGACTAGCGGGGTCGCCTACGAGCAGTACTTC. The encoded protein is CASSTPTSGVAYEQYF. Based on the CDR3 plus reference TRBV28 and TRBJ2-7, the full variable domain is DVKVTQSSRYLVKRTGEKVFLECVQDMDHENMFWYRQDPGLGLRLIYFSYDVKMKEKGDIPEGYSVSREKKERFSLILESASTNQTSMYLCASSTPTSGVAYEQYFGPGTRLTVT.

The chain recombines TRBV7-9 with TRBJ2-5, with D hard to call. CDR3 length equals 12 residues. The V end was cut by 5 bases, the J end by 2 bases, with 6 bases between. Germline values: CDR1 SEHNR, CDR2 FQNEAQ (reference sequence). In DNA form, the CDR3 reads TGTGCCAGCAGCGCACAGCAAGAGACCCAGTACTTC. Protein product: CASSAQQETQYF.

V gene TRBV5-6 combines with J gene TRBJ1-4, with a tentative D call TRBD1 (6 bases). The V end lost 1 base, the J end lost 12 bases, and 16 bases lay between the germline ends. The CDR3 covers 14 residues. Germline V CDR1 and CDR2: SGHDT, YYEEEE. The DNA for the CDR3 is TGTGCCAGCAGCTTGACCCCCTCGGACAGCCAACTGTTTTTT. This translates into CASSLTPSDSQLFF.

The J gene is TRBJ1-2, the V gene TRBV6-7; D perhaps matches TRBD1 (6 bases). TRBV6-7 is classed as an ORF, of uncertain function. The CDR3 is 16 residues long. V was shortened by 0 bases and J by 2 bases, with 13 bases between the two germline ends. CDR3 sequence reads: CASSYSRGRGNYGYTF. CDR3 DNA: TGTGCCAGCAGTTACTCGAGGGGGAGGGGGAACTATGGCTACACCTTC.

The V call is TRBV28, the J call TRBJ2-7, with a tentative D call TRBD2 (6 bases). CDR3 length: 16 amino acids. The germline CDR1 and CDR2 sequences are MDHEN and SYDVKM. The V end was cut by 4 bases, the J end by 3 bases, with 19 bases between. The CDR3 coding sequence is TGTGCCAGCAGTTCCTCGAGTAGCGGAAAAAACTACGAGCAGTACTTC. It translates to CASSSSSSGKNYEQYF. The full variable domain, in which reference TRBV28 and TRBJ2-7 provide the parts outside the CDR3, is DVKVTQSSRYLVKRTGEKVFLECVQDMDHENMFWYRQDPGLGLRLIYFSYDVKMKEKGDIPEGYSVSREKKERFSLILESASTNQTSMYLCASSSSSSGKNYEQYFGPGTRLTVT.

This clone was detected a few times. CDR3 DNA: TGTGCCAGCAGCCCCCCCCGGGGGGAGCTGTTTTTT. It is translated as CASSPPRGELFF. The chain couples TRBV9 to TRBJ2-2; no clear D gene. Germline assignment: CDR1 SGDLS and CDR2 YYNGEE. V lost 4 bases, J lost 8 bases, and 9 bases lay in between. The length of the CDR3 is 12 residues.

The V call is TRBV4-2, the J call TRBJ1-2, with 7 bases fitting TRBD1. V was pared by 0 bases and J by 4 bases, with 5 bases of the junction left unmatched. The V gene's germline CDR1 is LGHNA and CDR2 YNFKEQ. The length of the CDR3 is 15 residues. CDR3 in amino acids: CASSQDVGQPYGYTF. Written as DNA, the CDR3 is TGTGCCAGCAGCCAAGATGTGGGACAGCCCTATGGCTACACCTTC.

This clone has just a few counts. The chain has TRBV29-1 and TRBJ1-5; D uncertain. The CDR3 totals 12 residues. Germline V gene sequence: CDR1 SQVTM, CDR2 ANQGSEA. Deletions cut 4 bases from V and 3 bases from J, with 7 bases between. Here the CDR3 reads CSVGEDNQPQHF. CDR3 in DNA: TGCAGCGTTGGGGAGGACAATCAGCCCCAGCATTTT. The full variable domain, its missing parts supplied by reference TRBV29-1 and TRBJ1-5, is SAVISQKPSRDICQRGTSLTIQCQVDSQVTMMFWYRQQPGQSLTLIATANQGSEATYESGFVIDKFPISRPNLTFSTLTVSNMSPEDSSIYLCSVGEDNQPQHFGDGTRLSIL.

V gene TRBV5-1 combines with J gene TRBJ2-1, with TRBD2 matching over 11 bases. The germline CDR1 and CDR2 sequences are SGHRS and YFSETQ. This CDR3 has 16 residues. Trimming took 2 bases from V and 7 from J; bases not matched to a gene: 8. In nucleotides, the CDR3 is TGCGCCAGCAGCTTTCTTAGCGGGAGGGCCACAAATGAGCAGTTCTTC. As protein: CASSFLSGRATNEQFF. Full variable domain (missing parts from reference TRBV5-1 and TRBJ2-1): KAGVTQTPRYLIKTRGQQVTLSCSPISGHRSVSWYQQTPGQGLQFLFEYFSETQRNKGNFPGRFSGRQFSNSRSEMNVSTLELGDSALYLCASSFLSGRATNEQFFGPGTRLTVL.

The chain is built from TRBV27 and TRBJ1-2, with TRBD1 identical over 8 bases. Germline-derived CDR1 and CDR2 are MNHEY and SMNVEV (reference sequence). J gave up 8 bases and V 5 bases, and 10 bases lay outside the gene matches. The CDR3 spans 14 residues. In DNA form, the CDR3 reads TGTGCCAGCAGTCTCCGGGACAGGTCACAAGGCTACACCTTC. Amino acid sequence: CASSLRDRSQGYTF.

This clone was recorded only once. The genes are TRBV19 and TRBJ2-2, with 7 bases identical to TRBD2. Germline V gives CDR1 LNHDA, CDR2 SQIVND (reference sequence). V lost 8 bases, J lost 5 bases, and 8 bases stayed unmatched. The CDR3 spans 14 residues. CDR3 region: CASRISGDTGELFF. The DNA for the CDR3 is TGTGCCAGTCGAATCAGCGGGGATACCGGGGAGCTGTTTTTT.

The chain carries TRBV5-1 and TRBJ1-1; tentatively, D is TRBD1 (6 bases). Trimming stripped 4 bases from V and 7 bases from J, with 17 bases between. The CDR3 has 14 amino acids. The germline CDR1 and CDR2 sequences are SGHRS and YFSETQ. The CDR3: CASSIFSGDREAFF. CDR3 nucleotide sequence: TGCGCCAGCAGCATTTTTTCAGGGGACCGTGAAGCTTTCTTT.

This clone appeared a single time. The chain couples TRBV30 to TRBJ2-5; maybe TRBD1 (5 bases). V lost 0 bases, J lost 5 bases, and 13 bases lay in between. The CDR3 runs 14 residues. Germline lookup yields CDR1 GTSNPN and CDR2 SVGIG (reference sequence). The chain's CDR3 is CAWSVGRVEETQYF. The CDR3 coding sequence is TGTGCCTGGAGTGTCGGCAGGGTGGAGGAGACCCAGTACTTC.

V gene TRBV2 combines with J gene TRBJ1-1; possible D gene TRBD1, 5 bases. This CDR3 spans 17 amino acids. Germline values: CDR1 SNHLY, CDR2 FYNNEI. V lost 6 bases, J lost 3 bases, and 23 bases lay in between. The CDR3 region is CASSDDTRGIGDTEAFF. CDR3 sequence (DNA): TGTGCCAGCAGCGACGACACAAGGGGCATTGGGGACACTGAAGCTTTCTTT.

The gene calls are TRBV28 and TRBJ1-1; possibly TRBD1 for D (6 bases). Trimming stripped 1 base from V and 5 bases from J, with 14 bases between. CDR3 size: 15 residues. From germline, CDR1 is MDHEN and CDR2 SYDVKM. CDR3 bases: TGTGCCAGCAGTTTATCGAGGGGGGACTATACTGAAGCTTTCTTT. Amino acids: CASSLSRGDYTEAFF.

Turning to this clone: This CDR3 is also generated by other DNA sequences in the sample. This chain uses TRBV6-6 with TRBJ2-7; 10 positions agree with TRBD2. The trim removed 6 bases at V and 4 bases at J, leaving 3 bases unmatched. Germline V CDR1 and CDR2: MNHNY, SVGAGI (reference sequence). This CDR3 contains 13 residues. The CDR3 here is CASRSSGSYEQYF. The CDR3 DNA reads TGTGCCAGCAGGTCTAGCGGGAGTTACGAGCAGTACTTC.

The chain uses TRBV7-3 and TRBJ2-5; perhaps TRBD2 as D (6 bases). Deletions cut 2 bases from V and 5 bases from J, with 12 bases between. Germline V gene lookup returns CDR1 SGHTA and CDR2 FQGTGA. The CDR3 contains 14 residues. CDR3 nucleotides: TGTGCCAGCAGCTTAGGGGGGTTAGATGAGACCCAGTACTTC. It codes for CASSLGGLDETQYF.

This clone was detected only once. CDR3 coding DNA: TGTGCCAGCACCGTAGCGGGGACCACCTACGAGCAGTACTTC. This encodes CASTVAGTTYEQYF. The chain has TRBV6-6 and TRBJ2-7; 8 bases are a match to TRBD2. The CDR3 loop spans 14 amino acids. Trimming took 7 bases from V and 2 from J; bases not matched to a gene: 7. CDR1 and CDR2 (germline): MNHNY, SVGAGI (reference sequence).

Here the CDR3 reads CASSPYRTRNQPQHF. As DNA, the CDR3 is TGTGCCAGTAGTCCCTACCGCACGCGAAATCAGCCCCAGCATTTT. The chain links TRBV19 to TRBJ1-5; D is uncertain. The CDR3 is 15 amino acids. Germline loops: CDR1 LNHDA, CDR2 SQIVND (reference sequence). Trimming stripped 5 bases from V and 4 bases from J, with 15 bases between.

The chain recombines TRBV6-6 with TRBJ2-5, with D possibly being TRBD1 (6 bases). The germline CDR1 and CDR2 sequences are MNHNY and SVGAGI (reference sequence). This CDR3 has 15 amino acids. Trimming pared 5 bases from V and 0 bases from J, leaving 13 bases between. The CDR3 protein is CASSTGIGYQETQYF. CDR3 bases: TGTGCCAGCAGTACAGGGATCGGGTACCAAGAGACCCAGTACTTC.

The V and J genes are TRBV5-1 and TRBJ2-7; D uncertain. Trimming cost V 5 bases and J 3 bases, with 12 bases left between them. This CDR3 has 13 amino acids. Germline loops: CDR1 SGHRS, CDR2 YFSETQ. The CDR3 DNA sequence: TGCGCCAGCAGGCGGAGCGCAAGCTACGAGCAGTACTTC. This translates into CASRRSASYEQYF.

The rearrangement links TRBV7-6 to TRBJ2-7; TRBD2 matches at 9 bases. Germline CDR1 SGHVS, CDR2 FNYEAQ. This CDR3 has 15 residues. After removal of 2 bases from V and 6 bases from J, the junction contained 8 bases not matched to a gene. CDR3 coding DNA: TGTGCCAGCAGCTTATCGGCGGGGGGGTTCGCCGAGCAGTACTTC. Translated: CASSLSAGGFAEQYF.

The chain couples TRBV28 to TRBJ1-4; maybe TRBD1 (6 bases). V was cut by 5 bases and J by 0 bases, with 13 bases left in between. The CDR3 contains 16 residues. CDR1 is MDHEN, CDR2 SYDVKM, per germline. DNA of the CDR3: TGTGCCAGCAGTCTCCAGGACAGCTCAACTAATGAAAAACTGTTTTTT. It yields the protein CASSLQDSSTNEKLFF.

To note about this clone: The sample carries other DNA sequences with the same CDR3. The CDR3 coding sequence is TGTGCCAGCAGCTTGGACAGGGGGTTTGGCTACACCTTC. It yields the protein CASSLDRGFGYTF. The J gene is TRBJ1-2, the V gene TRBV7-9, with 10 bases identical to TRBD1. Trimming took 3 bases from V and 7 from J; bases not matched to a gene: 2. Germline assignment: CDR1 SEHNR and CDR2 FQNEAQ (reference sequence). This CDR3 contains 13 residues. Looking up the rest from reference TRBV7-9 and TRBJ1-2 gives the full variable domain: DTGVSQNPRHKITKRGQNVTFRCDPISEHNRLYWYRQTLGQGPEFLTYFQNEAQLEKSRLLSDRFSAERPKGSFSTLEIQRTEQGDSAMYLCASSLDRGFGYTFGSGTRLTVV.

This clone was counted a few times. The rearrangement links TRBV5-5 to TRBJ2-6, with a tentative D call TRBD2 (6 bases). CDR3 length equals 19 residues. V lost 1 base to trimming and J lost 0 bases, with 17 bases between them. Germline CDR1 is SGHKS and CDR2 is YYEKEE (reference sequence). The CDR3 DNA reads as TGTGCCAGCAGCTTGAACGCGGGACTGAGCCCCTCTGGGGCCAACGTCCTGACTTTC. Encoded protein: CASSLNAGLSPSGANVLTF.

The V and J genes are TRBV27 and TRBJ2-1, with TRBD2 identical over 13 bases. Per germline, CDR1 MNHEY and CDR2 SMNVEV (reference sequence). This CDR3 has 19 residues. The V and J ends lost 7 bases and 4 bases, in that order; junction bases with no gene match: 16. This CDR3 is CASTHLGLAGAGVYNEQFF. In nucleotides, the CDR3 is TGTGCCAGCACCCATCTCGGACTAGCGGGAGCGGGGGTATACAATGAGCAGTTCTTC.

This chain connects TRBV7-2 to TRBJ2-7, with a possible D match to TRBD2 (7 bases). Trimming shortened V by 5 bases and J by 1 base, and 15 bases separated the two germline ends. The CDR3 runs to 15 residues. The V gene's germline CDR1 is SGHTA and CDR2 FQGNSA. CDR3 sequence (DNA): TGTGCCAGCAGCACGGCGGGGGCCTATTCCTACGAGCAGTACTTC. It translates to CASSTAGAYSYEQYF.

The chain links TRBV6-5 to TRBJ1-3; possibly TRBD1 for D (6 bases). From germline, CDR1 is MNHEY and CDR2 SVGAGI. V was clipped by 4 bases and J by 2 bases, with 12 bases between them. The CDR3 is 15 residues long. DNA for the CDR3: TGTGCCAGCAGTTCATCAGGGGCCGCTGGAAACACCATATATTTT. This sequence encodes CASSSSGAAGNTIYF.

V and J are TRBV6-6 and TRBJ1-2; D possibly corresponds to TRBD1 (6 bases). With 2 bases removed from V and 4 bases from J, the gap between germline ends came to 17 bases. Germline loops: CDR1 MNHNY, CDR2 SVGAGI (reference sequence). The CDR3 extends over 16 amino acids. The CDR3 DNA reads TGTGCCAGCAGTTACCTGGACGGGATAGGGGGCTATGGCTACACCTTC. It codes for CASSYLDGIGGYGYTF.